This T cell receptor (beta chain) was recovered during a study of T-cell memory formation after mild COVID-19. Study outcomes and limitations: Most CD4+ clones that shrank were in CM and EM, while CD8+ ones turned up in EMRA.

From 5'RACE with constant-segment primers came TCR alpha and TCR beta cDNA libraries that carried sample barcodes and UMIs. TCRdb reprocessed the 5' RACE reads via MiXCR and lists one record per CDR3 protein. The table lists about 410,000 distinct CDR3 sequences, about 25% of them singletons, with around 13% in the top ten. Notes on this clonotype: Its antigen is undetermined.

The CDR3 covers 14 residues. V was pared by 4 bases and J by 0 bases, with 13 bases between. In germline, CDR1 is GTSNPN, CDR2 SVGIG (reference sequence). The V call is TRBV30, the J call TRBJ2-7; D is possibly TRBD1 or TRBD2 (5 bases each). The receptor was isolated from an adult woman who had mild COVID-19 (a few samples of this study predate the infection). Cell type and time point are not known. Specimen: PBMCs or a T cell subset sorted from them (not recorded which). The chain's CDR3 is CAWTEQGVSYEQYF. CDR3 sequence (DNA): TGTGCCTGGACCGAGCAGGGAGTCTCCTACGAGCAGTACTTC.